Each of the 23 T cell receptor beta chains below was sequenced from the same sample in a study of cytomegalovirus exposure and HLA in healthy donors. Profiling relied on immunoSEQ multiplex PCR, and the TCRdb table lists in-frame clones only, not all of them. Seen here are about 57,000 clones, more than 70% observed once, and the top ten hold roughly 1.2%. What was sequenced was PBMCs. Source of these receptors: a woman younger than 35 in good health and CMV-seronegative.

The chain uses TRBV2 and TRBJ2-4; possibly TRBD1 for D (5 bases). The CDR3 extends over 15 amino acids. In germline, CDR1 is SNHLY, CDR2 FYNNEI. The V and J ends lost 6 bases and 0 bases respectively, with 12 bases between them. Here the CDR3 DNA reads TGTGCCAGCAGCTATGACAGACTAGCCAAAAACATTCAGTACTTC. Translation: CASSYDRLAKNIQYF.

The J gene is TRBJ2-5, the V gene TRBV6-5, with 8 bases fitting TRBD2. The germline CDR1 and CDR2 sequences are MNHEY and SVGAGI. The CDR3 is 16 residues long. V was pared by 0 bases and J by 4 bases, with 7 bases of the junction left unmatched. CDR3 nucleotide sequence: TGTGCCAGCAGTTACTCGAATGCGGGAGGCCTAGAGACCCAGTACTTC. As protein: CASSYSNAGGLETQYF.

The DNA of the CDR3 is TGTGCCAGCAGAATAGGGGGGGCCGACACTGAAGCTTTCTTT. It yields the protein CASRIGGADTEAFF. The chain carries TRBV7-9 and TRBJ1-1; tentative D call: TRBD1 (6 bases). V gave up 6 bases and J gave up 3 bases, with 14 bases separating them. CDR1 and CDR2 (germline): SEHNR, FQNEAQ (reference sequence). CDR3 length equals 14 residues. The full variable domain, rest sourced from reference TRBV7-9 and TRBJ1-1, is DTGVSQNPRHKITKRGQNVTFRCDPISEHNRLYWYRQTLGQGPEFLTYFQNEAQLEKSRLLSDRFSAERPKGSFSTLEIQRTEQGDSAMYLCASRIGGADTEAFFGQGTRLTVV.

The genes are TRBV30 and TRBJ1-6; 7 nucleotides align to TRBD1. Germline-derived CDR1 and CDR2 are GTSNPN and SVGIG (reference sequence). The J segment lost 8 bases and the V segment lost 1 base, leaving 20 bases of the junction unmatched. CDR3 length equals 19 residues. The CDR3 bases are TGTGCCTGGAGTGCACGGAGCGGTACCGGGACAGTTTATCATTCACCCCTCCACTTT. Translating it yields CAWSARSGTGTVYHSPLHF.

The chain couples TRBV30 to TRBJ2-7; TRBD2 matches 11 bases. V lost 5 bases, J lost 4 bases, and 7 bases stayed unmatched. Germline V gives CDR1 GTSNPN, CDR2 SVGIG (reference sequence). The CDR3 is made up of 14 amino acids. The CDR3 DNA reads as TGTGCCTGGCAAAGACTAGCGGGACGGTACGAGCAGTACTTC. Translation: CAWQRLAGRYEQYF.

The J gene is TRBJ1-3, the V gene TRBV27; no firm D call. From germline, CDR1 is MNHEY and CDR2 SMNVEV (reference sequence). The CDR3 is 13 amino acids. Trimming removed 4 bases from V and 0 bases from J, with 4 bases in between. The DNA of the CDR3 is TGTGCCAGCAGTTATAGCTCTGGAAACACCATATATTTT. This gives the protein CASSYSSGNTIYF.

The V call is TRBV6-1, the J call TRBJ2-1; possible D gene TRBD2, 6 bases. Trimming removed 2 bases from V and 9 bases from J, with 17 bases in between. Germline V gene sequence: CDR1 MNHNS, CDR2 SASEGT. The CDR3 contains 15 residues. Here the CDR3 reads CASSEIRRAGGEQFF. The CDR3 DNA sequence: TGTGCCAGCAGTGAAATTCGGAGGGCCGGTGGTGAGCAGTTCTTC.

This clone turned up a few times. The CDR3 DNA follows: TGTGCCATCAGGCGGGACAGATCATCCTACGAGCAGTACTTC. It yields the protein CAIRRDRSSYEQYF. The chain joins TRBV10-3 to TRBJ2-7; D perhaps matches TRBD1 (7 bases). Per the germline V gene, CDR1 is ENHRY and CDR2 is SYGVKD. Trimming cost V 6 bases and J 1 base, with 13 bases left between them. The CDR3 contains 14 residues.

The V and J genes are TRBV19 and TRBJ2-2; possibly TRBD2 for D (6 bases). CDR3 length: 18 residues. Germline CDR1 reads LNHDA; CDR2 reads SQIVND (reference sequence). Trimming left V 3 bases short and J 1 base short, with 18 bases between. The CDR3 nucleotides are TGTGCCAGTAGTATCGGCCCATGGGGGGTCCTGAACACCGGGGAGCTGTTTTTT. It translates to CASSIGPWGVLNTGELFF.

The chain uses TRBV11-3 and TRBJ2-2; TRBD1 agrees at 8 bases. The ends lost 4 bases at V and 0 bases at J; junction bases unmatched: 13. Germline V lookup: CDR1 SGHNT, CDR2 YENEEA. This CDR3 region has 19 residues. The CDR3 DNA is TGTGCCAGCAGCTCTTTTCATTCCGGGACAGGCACGAACACCGGGGAGCTGTTTTTT. It specifies CASSSFHSGTGTNTGELFF.

The chain links TRBV19 to TRBJ2-5, with 8 bases matching TRBD1. The germline gives CDR1 LNHDA, CDR2 SQIVND (reference sequence). V lost 3 bases, J lost 5 bases, and 8 bases stayed unmatched. The CDR3 extends over 15 amino acids. The DNA of the CDR3 is TGTGCCAGTAGTATCCCGGCAGGGGGCGGTGAGACCCAGTACTTC. It specifies CASSIPAGGGETQYF.

The chain is built from TRBV7-9 and TRBJ2-2; possibly TRBD2 for D (6 bases). The CDR3 length is 14 residues. Germline V CDR1 and CDR2: SEHNR, FQNEAQ (reference sequence). V lost 0 bases to trimming and J lost 5 bases, with 7 bases between them. The CDR3 loop is CASSLAGGTGELFF. The DNA of the CDR3 is TGTGCCAGCAGCTTAGCGGGGGGAACCGGGGAGCTGTTTTTT.

The chain couples TRBV2 to TRBJ1-6; D is undetermined. CDR3 size: 14 residues. CDR1 is SNHLY and CDR2 is FYNNEI in the germline V gene. The V end was cut by 8 bases, the J end by 7 bases, with 15 bases between. For the CDR3, the DNA is TGTGCCAGCCGCGGTGGAGATCCAAATTCACCCCTCCACTTT. This gives the protein CASRGGDPNSPLHF.

This clone showed up just once. CDR3 bases: TGTGCCAGCAGCCATAGAGACCCATGGCTAGCGCATTACAATGAGCAGTTCTTC. It specifies CASSHRDPWLAHYNEQFF. The V gene is TRBV7-8, the J gene TRBJ2-1, with D possibly being TRBD2 (6 bases). CDR3 length: 18 residues. Germline V CDR1 and CDR2: SGHVS, FQNEAQ. V was clipped by 5 bases and J by 4 bases, with 24 bases between them.

V and J are TRBV4-2 and TRBJ2-1; 10 bases fit TRBD2. Trimming removed 5 bases from V and 8 bases from J; junction bases left unmatched: 12. This CDR3 has 16 amino acids. Germline lookup yields CDR1 LGHNA and CDR2 YNFKEQ. CDR3: CASSSRGAGGLDEQFF. CDR3 DNA: TGTGCCAGCAGCTCCCGAGGAGCGGGGGGGCTGGATGAGCAGTTCTTC.

This chain uses TRBV28 with TRBJ2-1, with D maybe TRBD2 (5 bases). CDR3 size: 19 residues. CDR1 is MDHEN, CDR2 SYDVKM, per germline. The V end lost 6 bases, the J end lost 0 bases, and 24 bases lay between the germline ends. CDR3 in DNA: TGTGCCAGCAGCCCTGTTTTGGCCGCGGGCCGTAGCTCCTACAATGAGCAGTTCTTC. It specifies CASSPVLAAGRSSYNEQFF.

The rearrangement links TRBV29-1 to TRBJ2-1; no reliable D call. The CDR3 loop spans 12 amino acids. The V gene lost 6 bases and the J gene lost 8 bases, with 14 bases spanning the gap. The germline V gene has CDR1 SQVTM and CDR2 ANQGSEA. The chain's CDR3 is CSVLTWFDEQFF. The CDR3 DNA is TGCAGCGTCCTGACATGGTTCGATGAGCAGTTCTTC.

V and J are TRBV9 and TRBJ2-2, with D perhaps matching TRBD1 (5 bases). This CDR3 region has 17 residues. The V end was cut by 6 bases, the J end by 0 bases, with 18 bases between. Germline lookup yields CDR1 SGDLS and CDR2 YYNGEE. The CDR3 DNA is TGTGCCAGCACCCGGTCGGTGGGGCTTCCGAACACCGGGGAGCTGTTTTTT. Translating it yields CASTRSVGLPNTGELFF.

This clone has only a few counts. V is TRBV11-2 and J is TRBJ2-1; 9 nucleotides match TRBD2. The junction had 19 bases not matched to a gene; V was cut back by 5 bases and J by 8 bases. This CDR3 is 18 amino acids long. Germline V CDR1 and CDR2: SGHAT, FQNNGV. This CDR3 reads CASSPINRGSGRRDEQFF. Here the CDR3 DNA reads TGTGCCAGCAGCCCTATTAATCGGGGTAGCGGGAGAAGAGATGAGCAGTTCTTC. Full variable domain (missing parts from reference TRBV11-2 and TRBJ2-1): EAGVAQSPRYKIIEKRQSVAFWCNPISGHATLYWYQQILGQGPKLLIQFQNNGVVDDSQLPKDRFSAERLKGVDSTLKIQPAKLEDSAVYLCASSPINRGSGRRDEQFFGPGTRLTVL.

The chain is built from TRBV19 and TRBJ2-2; 14 bases align to TRBD2. J gave up 5 bases and V 4 bases, and 6 bases lay outside the gene matches. Looked up from germline, CDR1 is LNHDA and CDR2 is SQIVND (reference sequence). The CDR3 runs 17 residues. This CDR3 is CASSTGLAGGLTGELFF. The DNA of the CDR3 is TGTGCCAGTAGTACCGGACTAGCGGGGGGTTTAACCGGGGAGCTGTTTTTT.

The gene calls are TRBV6-5 and TRBJ2-3, with D perhaps matching TRBD2 (5 bases). The V and J ends lost 11 bases and 3 bases respectively, with 15 bases between them. This CDR3 contains 13 residues. The germline V gene has CDR1 MNHEY and CDR2 SVGAGI. The CDR3 region is CAPRGPKTDTQYF. DNA of the CDR3: TGTGCCCCTCGCGGGCCGAAAACAGATACGCAGTATTTT.

The chain has TRBV6-5 and TRBJ1-6; 7 positions match TRBD1. CDR1 and CDR2 (germline): MNHEY, SVGAGI. The CDR3 runs 14 residues. The ends lost 3 bases at V and 6 bases at J; junction bases unmatched: 2. This CDR3 is CASSYAGGNSPLHF. The CDR3 DNA follows: TGTGCCAGCAGTTATGCAGGGGGTAATTCACCCCTCCACTTT.

The CDR3 region has the DNA TGTGCCAGCAGTTACTCTGGGGGGATCGGTAATTCACCCCTCCACTTT. Translating gives CASSYSGGIGNSPLHF. The gene calls are TRBV6-5 and TRBJ1-6; D may be TRBD1 (5 bases). The CDR3 has 16 residues. Germline V gene sequence: CDR1 MNHEY, CDR2 SVGAGI. V shed 0 bases and J shed 6 bases, with 12 bases lying between them.